Listed below are T cell receptor beta chains from one sample, sequenced in a study of post-analysis software for immune sequencing data. TCRdb re-analysed the PCR reads in MiXCR, keeping a single row per CDR3 protein. The table shows approximately 570,000 distinct CDR3 sequences, with roughly 47% occurring only once. Sequencing was performed on blood. The receptors stem from a girl aged 10 to 17 with multiple sclerosis. CDR3s include the opening cysteine and the closing phenylalanine or tryptophan. D genes are given only for firm matches. The size field is filled for only some rows; it gives once, few, many or a size class.

clone_size j_call cdr3_length d_call v_call cdr3_nt cdr3_aa
. TRBJ2-3 17 TRBD2 TRBV19 TGTGCCAGTAGTATCCGGTATAGCGGGGAGCTCACAGATACGCAGTATTTT CASSIRYSGELTDTQYF
. TRBJ2-7 18 . TRBV11-3 TGTGCCAGCAGCCGACCCGCACAGGGAAAAGGGGACTCCTACGAGCAGTACTTC CASSRPAQGKGDSYEQYF
few TRBJ2-7 14 . TRBV3-1 TGTGCCAGCAGCTTCTCGGACGCCCAGACCCAGCAGTACTTC CASSFSDAQTQQYF
. TRBJ2-5 15 . TRBV7-9 TGTGCCAGCAGCTCGGGCGGAGTTTCTTTCGAGACCCAGTACTTC CASSSGGVSFETQYF
. TRBJ2-5 14 TRBD1 TRBV7-7 TGTGCTAGCAGCTTCAGACAGGGCCAAGAGACCCAGTACTTC CASSFRQGQETQYF
once TRBJ2-7 15 TRBD2 TRBV7-9 TGTGCCAGCAGCCGATCTAGCGGTTCCTCCTACGAGCAGTACTTC CASSRSSGSSYEQYF
. TRBJ2-7 14 TRBD1 TRBV5-8 TGTGCCAGCAGGACCCGAAAGGGGGCCCACGAGCAGTACTTC CASRTRKGAHEQYF
. TRBJ2-2 16 . TRBV12-3/TRBV12-4 TGTGCCAGCAGTCGGGGGCTAGGGGGGAACACCGGGGAGCTGTTTTTT CASSRGLGGNTGELFF
few TRBJ2-4 13 TRBD1 TRBV12-3/TRBV12-4 TGTGCCAGCAGTTCGCCCGGGACAGGGGGGGAGTACTTC CASSSPGTGGEYF
. TRBJ2-1 15 TRBD2 TRBV29-1 TGCAGCGTTGTGGGGGTCTGGCGGGGGTACAATGAGCAGTTCTTC CSVVGVWRGYNEQFF
. TRBJ2-5 13 TRBD2 TRBV29-1 TGCAGCGGTGACTGGGGACTAATGGAGACCCAGTACTTC CSGDWGLMETQYF
few TRBJ2-7 14 TRBD1 TRBV12-3/TRBV12-4 TGTGCCAGCACCATGGGACAGGCCGCCTACGAGCAGTACTTC CASTMGQAAYEQYF
once TRBJ2-1 16 TRBD2 TRBV20-1 TGCAGTGCTAGAGTAGGGTCTGGCGGGAGTCGTAATGAGCAGTTCTTC CSARVGSGGSRNEQFF
once TRBJ2-3 13 TRBD1 TRBV2 TGTGCCAGCAGCGACAGGGTGGGAGATACGCAGTATTTT CASSDRVGDTQYF
few TRBJ2-7 17 . TRBV20-1 TGCAGTGCTAGAGATGCCCCGGGGACGGATAGCTCCTACGAGCAGTACTTC CSARDAPGTDSSYEQYF
many TRBJ1-2 11 . TRBV12-3/TRBV12-4 TGTGCCAGCAAGAAGCGGGGAGGCTACACCTTC CASKKRGGYTF
. TRBJ2-6 17 . TRBV10-3 TGTGCCATCAGTGGGTCGACCGGGTCCGCCGGGGCCAACGTCCTGACTTTC CAISGSTGSAGANVLTF